This is a list of T cell receptor beta chains from one sample in a study of blood T cell repertoires in COVID-19. Measured with immunoSEQ multiplex PCR; TCRdb has only the in-frame clones, and not every one. The repertoire holds fewer than 300,000 clones, under 90% seen once, with 2.5% to 3% in the top ten. The sequencing sample was made of peripheral blood. These TCRs come from a woman between 55 and 75 years old with active or convalescent COVID-19. The CDR3 runs from the conserved cysteine through the conserved F or W. The D gene is left open where the match is weak. The size field is filled for only some rows; it gives once, few, many or a size class.

length,V,J,D,size,DNA,CDR3
13,TRBV7-8,TRBJ2-5,.,.,TGTGCCAGCGTCATCGACAGGAAAGAGACCCAGTACTTC,CASVIDRKETQYF
15,TRBV19,TRBJ1-6,.,.,TGTGCCAGTAGTACGACTCGAGGAAATAATTCACCCCTCCACTTT,CASSTTRGNNSPLHF
14,TRBV19,TRBJ2-7,TRBD1,.,TGTGCCAGTAGTAGGGACAGGGATTTAGACGAGCAGTACTTC,CASSRDRDLDEQYF
19,TRBV19,TRBJ2-5,.,few,TGTGCCAGTCCGCCAGCCACCTCGTCCCGGGACTGGAAACAAGAGACCCAGTACTTC,CASPPATSSRDWKQETQYF
15,TRBV19,TRBJ2-2,TRBD2,.,TGTGCCAGTAGTAGCCTAGCGGGGAACACCGGGGAGCTGTTTTTT,CASSSLAGNTGELFF
16,TRBV4-2,TRBJ1-1,TRBD1,.,TGTGCCAGCAGCCCCCGGACAGGGGGTAAGAACACTGAAGCTTTCTTT,CASSPRTGGKNTEAFF
13,TRBV2,TRBJ1-1,TRBD1,.,TGTGCCAGCCGGGACAGACACGAGTTTCTGGCTTTCTTT,CASRDRHEFLAFF
13,TRBV19,TRBJ2-5,.,.,TGTGCCAGTAGTGTAGCCAGGGGTGAGACCCAGTACTTC,CASSVARGETQYF
17,TRBV7-9,TRBJ1-3,.,.,TGTGCCAGCAGCTCCCCCCTAGCGGGTAGCTCTGGAAACACCATATATTTT,CASSSPLAGSSGNTIYF
13,TRBV6-5,TRBJ2-6,.,.,TGTGCCAGCACGAGGTCTGGGGCCAACGTCCTGACTTTC,CASTRSGANVLTF
13,TRBV10-3,TRBJ1-3,.,.,TGTGCCATCAGTGCTGGGCCGGGAGGCACCATATATTTT,CAISAGPGGTIYF
15,TRBV18,TRBJ2-5,TRBD1,.,TGTGCCAGCTCACCACTCGGACAGGGTGGAGAGACCCAGTACTTC,CASSPLGQGGETQYF
15,TRBV7-2,TRBJ1-2,TRBD1,few,TGTGCCAGCAGCCCAGGGACAGGGAGGCGGTATGGCTACACCTTC,CASSPGTGRRYGYTF
15,TRBV6-5,TRBJ2-5,TRBD2,.,TGTGCCAGCAGTCCCCGACTAGCGGGTGAAGAGACCCAGTACTTC,CASSPRLAGEETQYF
15,TRBV19,TRBJ1-2,TRBD1,once,TGTGCCAGTAGTATTTTCTGGGACAGGGAACATGGCTACACCTTC,CASSIFWDREHGYTF
14,TRBV5-6,TRBJ1-2,.,few,TGTGCCAGCAGCTTGGATGAGGCCGACTATGGCTACACCTTC,CASSLDEADYGYTF
15,TRBV12-5,TRBJ1-6,TRBD1,.,TGTGCTAGTGGTTTAGGGACAGGGGGTAATTCACCCCTCCACTTT,CASGLGTGGNSPLHF
13,TRBV27,TRBJ1-2,.,.,TGTGCCAGCAGTCCCGACAGACTCTATGGCTACACCTTC,CASSPDRLYGYTF
12,TRBV3-1/TRBV3-2,TRBJ1-6,.,.,TGTGCCAGCAGCCAAGAAGGGGCAAACGTCCACTTT,CASSQEGANVHF
16,TRBV10-1,TRBJ1-6,TRBD1,.,TGCGCCAGCAGTGATAATCCCGGGACAGTTAATTCACCCCTCCACTTT,CASSDNPGTVNSPLHF
14,TRBV20-1,TRBJ1-1,.,.,TGCAGTGCTAGTAATAGGGGCTGGAACACTGAAGCTTTCTTT,CSASNRGWNTEAFF
14,TRBV27,TRBJ1-1,.,.,TGTGCCAGCTGGTACACGGGACTAAACACTGAAGCTTTCTTT,CASWYTGLNTEAFF
12,TRBV9,TRBJ2-1,.,.,TGTGCCAGCAGCGGGGTGGGGGAGGTGCAGTTCTTC,CASSGVGEVQFF
13,TRBV19,TRBJ1-2,.,.,TGTGCCAGTAGTATTGTCACAGGTCCCGGCTACACCTTC,CASSIVTGPGYTF
17,TRBV27,TRBJ2-2,TRBD1,.,TGTGCCAGCAGTCTCCGGACAGGGCTGGAGGACACCGGGGAGCTGTTTTTT,CASSLRTGLEDTGELFF
15,TRBV2,TRBJ1-6,TRBD1,once,TGTGCCAGCAGTCTAACAGGGGGCTATAATTCACCCCTCCACTTT,CASSLTGGYNSPLHF
15,TRBV10-1,TRBJ2-1,.,.,TGCGCCAGCAGTGCCTTCAGAGCGCCCTACAATGAGCAGTTCTTC,CASSAFRAPYNEQFF
14,TRBV7-3,TRBJ2-1,TRBD2,few,TGTGCCAGCAAAATTGGTCCGGGGGGCAATGAGCAGTTCTTC,CASKIGPGGNEQFF
17,TRBV5-1,TRBJ2-5,TRBD1,.,TGCGCCAGCAGCTCCCCAATCGGACAGGCCGGTGGGGAGACCCAGTACTTC,CASSSPIGQAGGETQYF
18,TRBV7-9,TRBJ2-5,TRBD2,.,TGTGCCAGCCCGATCGCTAGCGGGGGGGCGATATGGGAAGAGACCCAGTACTTC,CASPIASGGAIWEETQYF
17,TRBV12-5,TRBJ2-4,TRBD1,once,TGTGCTAGTGGTTTGGTTAGGCAGGGGGCCTACAAAAACATTCAGTACTTC,CASGLVRQGAYKNIQYF
13,TRBV6-5,TRBJ1-1,.,once,TGTGCCAGCAGTTACGGTGGGAGGACTGAAGCTTTCTTT,CASSYGGRTEAFF
11,TRBV9,TRBJ2-7,.,.,TGTGCCAGCAGCCCCGGGACAGAGCAGTACTTC,CASSPGTEQYF
14,TRBV19,TRBJ2-1,TRBD1,.,TGTGCCACGAGACAGGGGAGCTCCTACAATGAGCAGTTCTTC,CATRQGSSYNEQFF
14,TRBV25-1,TRBJ2-5,.,once,TGTGCCAGCAGTGAATCGGGGGGCCGAGAGACCCAGTACTTC,CASSESGGRETQYF
13,TRBV12-3/TRBV12-4,TRBJ1-1,.,.,TGTGCCAGCAGTTTTGGGGGGAGCACTGAAGCTTTCTTT,CASSFGGSTEAFF
15,TRBV6-5,TRBJ2-7,TRBD1,.,TGTGCCAGCAGACCCTTGGACAGGGGTTGGGGTAAGCAGTACTTC,CASRPLDRGWGKQYF
17,TRBV14,TRBJ2-2,TRBD2,.,TGTGCCAGCAGCCAAGAGCTCGGGACTAGCATAGCCGGGGAGCTGTTTTTT,CASSQELGTSIAGELFF
15,TRBV6-4,TRBJ2-3,TRBD2,.,TGTGCCAGCAGTGAGGGAGGGAGAGACACAGATACGCAGTATTTT,CASSEGGRDTDTQYF
11,TRBV29-1,TRBJ1-2,.,.,TGCAGCGTCAAAGGGGGGGATGGCTACACCTTC,CSVKGGDGYTF
14,TRBV4-1,TRBJ1-5,TRBD1,.,TGCGCCAGCAGACCTACAGGGGTGGGTCAGCCCCAGCATTTT,CASRPTGVGQPQHF